Here is one TCR beta chain with its context. What it recognizes is unknown. The data were produced by immunoSEQ multiplex PCR, yet TCRdb's version contains in-frame clones alone and is incomplete. The sample shows nearly 95,000 clones, roughly 85% of them seen only once. These data come from a study of Ad26.COV2.S vaccination and SARS-CoV-2 variants. Trimming left V 3 bases short and J 7 bases short, with 10 bases between. CDR3 length: 13 amino acids. Germline assignment: CDR1 SGHTA and CDR2 FQGNSA. Findings and limits, study-wide: The TCR-based breadth and depth measures might underestimate overall T cell responses. Substantial response breadth was reportedly seen for spike-specific CD8+ and CD4+ T cells after vaccination. Relative to placebo recipients, vaccine recipients exhibited elevated spike-specific TCR breadth. Recipients of vaccine and of placebo showed similar breadth of their non-spike TCR repertoires.

The source is a human donor who had recovered from COVID-19. Here the sequenced sample was peripheral blood, taken after recovery from COVID-19. V gene TRBV7-2 combines with J gene TRBJ1-5; D remains unclear. DNA for the CDR3: TGTGCCAGCAGCTTTTCCCCGAACCAGCCCCAGCATTTT. Amino acids: CASSFSPNQPQHF. The variable domain in full, completed from reference TRBV7-2 and TRBJ1-5, reads GAGVSQSPSNKVTEKGKDVELRCDPISGHTALYWYRQSLGQGLEFLIYFQGNSAPDKSGLPSDRFSAERTGGSVSTLTIQRTQQEDSAVYLCASSFSPNQPQHFGDGTRLSIL.